One and the same sample provided the 7 T cell receptor beta chains below, sequenced in a study of blood T cells in healthy people across ages. A second about 6 to 11 cycle PCR used barcoded and J-beta primers. MiXCR was run by TCRdb on the 5' RACE reads, yielding one entry per CDR3 protein. The profile shows around 800,000 distinct CDR3 sequences, about a quarter of them singletons. These data were also reused for a study on T cells of mothers and their children.

The specimen was blood. These receptors came from a boy aged 5 to 17 in good health.

In its sample, this clonotype was seen a few times. The chain joins TRBV12-3 or TRBV12-4 to TRBJ2-1; a weak D match, TRBD1 (6 bases). V gave up 7 bases and J gave up 8 bases, with 9 bases separating them. The CDR3 is 11 amino acids. The CDR3 sequence is CASTGVDEQFF. CDR3 sequence (DNA): TGTGCCAGCACAGGGGTGGATGAGCAGTTCTTC.

For the CDR3, the DNA is TGTGCCAGCAGTTTAGCGGGGACGGGGAGGTACGAGCAGTACTTC. This sequence encodes CASSLAGTGRYEQYF. V is TRBV12-3 or TRBV12-4 and J is TRBJ2-7; D is perhaps TRBD2 (6 bases). This CDR3 is built from 15 residues. Deletions cut 0 bases from V and 4 bases from J, with 13 bases between.

This chain joins TRBV6-5 and TRBJ2-7; no reliable D call. Trimming left V 2 bases short and J 2 bases short, with 22 bases between. The CDR3 consists of 18 residues. Per the germline V gene, CDR1 is MNHEY and CDR2 is SVGAGI. The chain's CDR3 is CASSYTAGRAPVAYEQYF. The CDR3 region has the DNA TGTGCCAGCAGTTACACGGCCGGTCGGGCCCCGGTTGCCTACGAGCAGTACTTC.

This clonotype was counted a single time. This chain uses TRBV7-2 with TRBJ1-4, with 10 bases aligning to TRBD1. Germline assignment: CDR1 SGHTA and CDR2 FQGNSA. V lost 5 bases, J lost 6 bases, and 9 bases stayed unmatched. The CDR3 has 16 residues. The DNA of the CDR3 is TGTGCCAGCAGCCCCCGGGACAGGGGCGCGGATGAAAAACTGTTTTTT. Its translation: CASSPRDRGADEKLFF.

This clonotype has more than one count but fewer than ten. V usage is TRBV20-1 and J usage is TRBJ1-1; D is unclear. With 4 bases removed from V and 7 bases from J, the gap between germline ends came to 13 bases. Germline V gene data show CDR1 as DFQATT and CDR2 as SNEGSKA (reference sequence). The length of the CDR3 is 12 residues. DNA for the CDR3: TGCAGTGCTACCCCTGCAGGACTTGAAGCTTTCTTT. As protein: CSATPAGLEAFF.

Concerning this clonotype itself: Since no conserved phenylalanine or tryptophan closes the CDR3, a read error is the likely cause. The rearrangement uses TRBV5-1 and TRBJ1-4; TRBD1 agrees at 7 bases. With V trimmed by 4 bases and J by 3 bases, 3 bases remained unmatched. The V gene's germline CDR1 is SGHRS and CDR2 YFSETQ. This CDR3 is 14 amino acids long. In DNA form, the CDR3 reads TGCGCCAGCAGCCGGACAGGTTCTAATGAAAAACTGTTTTTA. Encoded protein: CASSRTGSNEKLFL.

This clonotype was counted a few times. The chain has TRBV12-3 or TRBV12-4 and TRBJ2-5; 8 nucleotides align to TRBD2. This CDR3 spans 17 amino acids. After removal of 0 bases from V and 2 bases from J, the junction contained 8 bases not matched to a gene. CDR3 DNA sequence: TGTGCCAGCAGTTTAGCGGGTGCGGGGGGCCAACAAGAGACCCAGTACTTC. Its protein product is CASSLAGAGGQQETQYF.